Sequencing of this T cell receptor beta chain was carried out in a study of response to subunit inactivated influenza vaccine. Trimming took 2 bases from V and 0 from J; bases not matched to a gene: 4. The CDR3 is made up of 16 amino acids. The germline V gene has CDR1 DFQATT and CDR2 SNEGSKA (reference sequence). TCRdb reprocessed the RT-PCR reads via MiXCR and lists one record per CDR3 protein. The repertoire holds 500,000 to 700,000 distinct CDR3 sequences, with roughly 23% as singletons. This sample also appeared in a second study, on T cells expressing NK-cell markers. This second study notes: It was by 5'RACE template switching with UMIs that TCR beta cDNA was made. Beta-chain profiling covered CD3+CD56+NKG2C+, CD3+CD56+NKG2C- and CD3+CD56-NKG2C+ sorted subsets. In the group of eight sequenced donors, seven were HCMV-seropositive and one was seronegative. Of the CD8+ T cells in about 6 donors, about 1.0-7.0% belonged to dominant NKG2C+ clonotypes. These clonotypes, the leaders elsewhere, also led the CD3+CD56-NKG2C+ fraction in a handful of donors.

This TCR came from a man aged 50-60 years who received an inactivated influenza vaccine. Specimen: CD4+ T cells sorted from PBMCs, collected roughly 12 days after vaccination. This rearrangement joins TRBV20-1 to TRBJ2-1; 10 bases are shared with TRBD2. CDR3: CSARTSGANSYNEQFF. Here the CDR3 DNA reads TGCAGTGCTAGAACTAGCGGGGCGAACTCCTACAATGAGCAGTTCTTC.